This T cell receptor (beta chain) was captured by sequencing in a study of blood T cell repertoires in COVID-19. The CDR3 totals 15 residues. Germline assignment: CDR1 MDHEN and CDR2 SYDVKM. Trimming shortened V by 2 bases and J by 14 bases, and 21 bases separated the two germline ends. Sequencing was performed with immunoSEQ multiplex PCR; in TCRdb, only in-frame clones are kept and a portion is missing. The table lists around 450,000 clones, nearly 90% of them singletons. The sequenced material came from PBMCs or T cells enriched from blood (not recorded which). The clonotype originates from a woman under 30 with acute COVID-19. The chain uses TRBV28 and TRBJ1-4; weak D call: TRBD1 (5 bases). The CDR3 protein is CASSLPRGLEGKLFF. CDR3 sequence (DNA): TGTGCCAGCAGTTTACCCCGGGGCTTGGAGGGAAAGCTGTTTTTT.